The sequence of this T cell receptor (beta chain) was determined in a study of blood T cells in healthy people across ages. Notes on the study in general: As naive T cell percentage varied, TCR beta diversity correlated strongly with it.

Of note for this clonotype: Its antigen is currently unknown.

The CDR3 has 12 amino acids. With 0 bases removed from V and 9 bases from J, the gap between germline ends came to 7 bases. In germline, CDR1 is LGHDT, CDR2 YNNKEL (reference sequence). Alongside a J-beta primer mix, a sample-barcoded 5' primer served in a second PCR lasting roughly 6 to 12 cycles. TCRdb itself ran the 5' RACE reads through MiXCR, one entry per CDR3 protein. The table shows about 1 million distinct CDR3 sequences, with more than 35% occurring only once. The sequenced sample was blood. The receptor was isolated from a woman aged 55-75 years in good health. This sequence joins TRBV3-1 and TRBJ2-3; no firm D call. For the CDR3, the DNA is TGTGCCAGCAGCCAAGATATGGGCACGCAGTATTTT. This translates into CASSQDMGTQYF.